The sequence of this T cell receptor (beta chain) was determined in a study of T cell responses to AZD1222 COVID-19 vaccine. Regarding the study as a whole: Clonal diversity was possibly underestimated, and white British individuals and females predominated among donors. Distributed over spike, vaccine-associated CD4 TCRs predominated at 160-218 and 743-854.

Germline CDR1 is SGHVS and CDR2 is FNYEAQ. The CDR3 has 15 amino acids. The junction had 5 bases not matched to a gene; V was cut back by 5 bases and J by 2 bases. A single count supports this clone. Its target is not known. The method was immunoSEQ multiplex PCR; TCRdb's version includes in-frame clones alone and lacks a portion of them. The sample holds 170,000 or so clones, approximately 90% seen once. The chain links TRBV7-6 to TRBJ2-7; 11 positions match TRBD1. Sequences were derived from peripheral blood, sampled on day 0 of AZD1222 vaccination. The sequence derives from an adult in good health. CDR3 residues: CASSAGTGGTYEQYF. The CDR3 coding sequence is TGTGCCAGCAGCGCCGGGACAGGGGGTACCTACGAGCAGTACTTC.